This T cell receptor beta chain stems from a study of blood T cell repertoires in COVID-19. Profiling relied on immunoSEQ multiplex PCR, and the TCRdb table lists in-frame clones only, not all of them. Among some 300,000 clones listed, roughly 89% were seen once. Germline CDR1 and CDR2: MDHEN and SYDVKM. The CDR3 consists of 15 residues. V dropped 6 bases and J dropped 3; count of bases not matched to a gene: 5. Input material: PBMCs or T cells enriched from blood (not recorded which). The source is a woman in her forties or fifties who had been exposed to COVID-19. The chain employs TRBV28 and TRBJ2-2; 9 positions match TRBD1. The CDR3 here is CASRRQGVDTGELFF. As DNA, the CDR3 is TGTGCCAGCAGGAGACAGGGGGTGGACACCGGGGAGCTGTTTTTT.